Below are 11 T cell receptor beta chains sequenced from a single sample in a study of early T cells in non-severe SARS-CoV-2 infection. Via MiXCR, TCRdb re-called the 5' RACE reads, giving one row per CDR3 protein. This sample has under 85,000 distinct CDR3 sequences; 4.5% to 6% occur once, and the top ten carry under 7.5%. Sequenced here: whole blood, sampled at baseline. These receptors were collected from an adult who was a healthcare worker with PCR-confirmed SARS-CoV-2 infection or an uninfected control (not recorded which).

This clonotype was counted at least ten times. The chain uses TRBV6-1 and TRBJ1-2; 7 bases align to TRBD1. Germline CDR1 and CDR2: MNHNS and SASEGT. The junction had 14 bases not matched to a gene; V was cut back by 2 bases and J by 5 bases. This CDR3 has 17 amino acids. The CDR3 loop is CASSERKSGTVSYGYTF. CDR3 sequence (DNA): TGTGCCAGCAGTGAACGGAAATCCGGGACAGTATCTTATGGCTACACCTTC.

This clonotype came up once. This chain joins TRBV18 and TRBJ2-2; D might be TRBD2 (5 bases). The CDR3 runs to 17 residues. The germline V gene has CDR1 KGHSH and CDR2 LQKENI. V lost 6 bases and J lost 1, with 18 bases in between. The DNA for the CDR3 is TGTGCCAGCTCCCCAGCTAGCAGAGTGGTGAACACCGGGGAGCTGTTTTTT. It is translated as CASSPASRVVNTGELFF.

This clonotype was seen at least ten times. This chain links TRBV11-2 with TRBJ2-7; D is ambiguous. V lost 0 bases and J 0 bases, leaving 6 bases between the germline ends. CDR3 length: 14 amino acids. From germline, CDR1 is SGHAT and CDR2 FQNNGV. The chain's CDR3 is CASSLDRYSYEQYF. The CDR3, as DNA: TGTGCCAGCAGCTTAGATCGTTACTCCTACGAGCAGTACTTC.

This clonotype was recorded at least ten times. The chain uses TRBV20-1 and TRBJ1-5, with a weak D call TRBD1 (5 bases). The CDR3 is made up of 15 amino acids. Germline CDR1 reads DFQATT; CDR2 reads SNEGSKA (reference sequence). V shed 1 base and J shed 7 bases, with 17 bases lying between them. CDR3 DNA sequence: TGCAGTGCTAGAGTTGGGGTGTCGGAGGGGCAGCCCCAGCATTTT. The encoded protein is CSARVGVSEGQPQHF.

The chain carries TRBV12-3 or TRBV12-4 and TRBJ1-1, with TRBD1 as a possible D gene (5 bases). This CDR3 region has 12 residues. Trimming cost V 6 bases and J 7 bases, with 12 bases left between them. CDR3 DNA sequence: TGTGCCAGCAGACGGACACTGGATGAAGCTTTCTTT. Translating it yields CASRRTLDEAFF.

J is TRBJ2-3 and V is TRBV5-5; D unclear. V was pared by 2 bases and J by 3 bases, with 10 bases between. The CDR3 sequence is 14 residues long. Germline V CDR1 and CDR2: SGHKS, YYEKEE (reference sequence). Here the CDR3 reads CASSLTSTTDTQYF. Written as DNA, the CDR3 is TGTGCCAGCAGCTTAACCTCTACTACAGATACGCAGTATTTT.

This clonotype came up a few times. The genes are TRBV20-1 and TRBJ1-1; TRBD1 is a possible D gene (5 bases). CDR1 DFQATT and CDR2 SNEGSKA come from the germline V gene (reference sequence). The ends were cut back, 6 bases at V and 0 bases at J, with 11 bases in the middle. The CDR3 runs 13 residues. The CDR3 nucleotides read TGCAGTGCAGCCCTGACAGTGAACACTGAAGCTTTCTTT. It yields the protein CSAALTVNTEAFF.

This clonotype came up many times. The rearrangement links TRBV30 to TRBJ1-4; D not certain. The germline CDR1 and CDR2 sequences are GTSNPN and SVGIG (reference sequence). This CDR3 region has 12 residues. V shed 5 bases and J shed 8 bases, with 12 bases lying between them. DNA of the CDR3: TGTGCCTGGGGTCGCGACGGGGAAAAACTGTTTTTT. Translating gives CAWGRDGEKLFF.

This sequence joins TRBV28 and TRBJ1-5; the match to TRBD1 covers 7 bases. CDR1 is MDHEN, CDR2 SYDVKM, per germline. This CDR3 is built from 15 residues. Trimming cost V 6 bases and J 4 bases; bases outside gene matches: 9. Here the CDR3 DNA reads TGTGCCAGCAGCCAGACAGGGATGGGGAATCAGCCCCAGCATTTT. This encodes CASSQTGMGNQPQHF.

This clonotype has at least ten counts. The genes are TRBV28 and TRBJ2-5; D could derive from TRBD1 or TRBD2 (5 bases each). This CDR3 is built from 14 residues. The ends were cut back, 7 bases at V and 3 bases at J, with 15 bases in the middle. Germline CDR1 is MDHEN and CDR2 is SYDVKM. In nucleotides, the CDR3 is TGTGCCAGCACCTCAACCCTGGGGGAAGAGACCCAGTACTTC. This codes for CASTSTLGEETQYF.

Only a few counts were recorded for this clonotype. The rearrangement links TRBV24-1 to TRBJ2-5; 9 nucleotides align to TRBD2. V was pared by 4 bases and J by 5 bases, with 10 bases of the junction left unmatched. CDR3 length equals 16 residues. Germline CDR1 KGHDR, CDR2 SFDVKD. This CDR3 reads CATSDTTVAGVETQYF. Here the CDR3 DNA reads TGTGCCACCAGTGACACAACAGTAGCGGGAGTGGAGACCCAGTACTTC.